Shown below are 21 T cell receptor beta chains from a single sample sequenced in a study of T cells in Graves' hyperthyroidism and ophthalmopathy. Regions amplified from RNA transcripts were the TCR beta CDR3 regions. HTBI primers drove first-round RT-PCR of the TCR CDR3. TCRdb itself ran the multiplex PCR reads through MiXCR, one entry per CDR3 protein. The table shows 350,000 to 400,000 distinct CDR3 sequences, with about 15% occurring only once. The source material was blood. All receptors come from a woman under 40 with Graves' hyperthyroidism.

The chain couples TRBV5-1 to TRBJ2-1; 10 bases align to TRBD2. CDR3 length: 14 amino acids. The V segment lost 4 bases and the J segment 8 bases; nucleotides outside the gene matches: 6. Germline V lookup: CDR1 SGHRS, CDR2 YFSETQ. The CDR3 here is CASSRASGSHEQFF. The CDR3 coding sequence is TGCGCCAGCAGCCGGGCTAGCGGGAGCCATGAGCAGTTCTTC.

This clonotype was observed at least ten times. The CDR3 coding sequence is TGTGCCTGGGTTGCGGCGGACGGGGAGCTGTTTTTT. It is translated as CAWVAADGELFF. The V gene is TRBV30, the J gene TRBJ2-2; D gene unclear. Germline V gene lookup returns CDR1 GTSNPN and CDR2 SVGIG (reference sequence). V lost 5 bases to trimming and J lost 7 bases, with 11 bases between them. CDR3 length equals 12 residues.

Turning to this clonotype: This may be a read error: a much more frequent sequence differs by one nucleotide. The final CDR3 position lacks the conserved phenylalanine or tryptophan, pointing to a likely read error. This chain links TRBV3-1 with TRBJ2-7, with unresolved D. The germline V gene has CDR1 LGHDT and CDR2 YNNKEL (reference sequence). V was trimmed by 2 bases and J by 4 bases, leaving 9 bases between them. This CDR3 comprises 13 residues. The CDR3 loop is CASSQRPRYEQYL. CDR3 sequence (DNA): TGTGCCAGCAGCCAACGGCCTAGGTACGAGCAGTACCTC.

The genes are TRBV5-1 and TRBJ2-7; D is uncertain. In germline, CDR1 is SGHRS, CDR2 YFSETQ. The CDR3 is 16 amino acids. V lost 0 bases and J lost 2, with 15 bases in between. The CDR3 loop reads CASSLGFLTETYEQYF. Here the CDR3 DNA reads TGCGCCAGCAGCTTGGGTTTCCTCACAGAAACCTACGAGCAGTACTTC.

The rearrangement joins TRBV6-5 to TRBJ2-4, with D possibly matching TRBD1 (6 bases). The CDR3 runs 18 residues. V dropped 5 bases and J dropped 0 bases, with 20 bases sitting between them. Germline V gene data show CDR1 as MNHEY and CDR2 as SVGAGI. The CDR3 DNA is TGTGCCAGCAGTCGAGGACAGAGCCAGAGTCTAGCCAAAAACATTCAGTACTTC. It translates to CASSRGQSQSLAKNIQYF.

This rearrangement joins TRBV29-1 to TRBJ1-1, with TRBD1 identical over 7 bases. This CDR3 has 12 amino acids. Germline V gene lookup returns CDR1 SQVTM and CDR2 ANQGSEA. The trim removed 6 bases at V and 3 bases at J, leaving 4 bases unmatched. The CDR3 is CSVDRDDTEAFF. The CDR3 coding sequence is TGCAGCGTCGACAGGGACGACACTGAAGCTTTCTTT.

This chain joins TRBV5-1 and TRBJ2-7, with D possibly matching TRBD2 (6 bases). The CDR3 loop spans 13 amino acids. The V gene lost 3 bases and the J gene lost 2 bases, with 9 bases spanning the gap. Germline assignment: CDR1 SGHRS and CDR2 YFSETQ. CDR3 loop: CASSYGGTYEQYF. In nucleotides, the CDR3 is TGCGCCAGCAGCTACGGGGGTACCTACGAGCAGTACTTC.

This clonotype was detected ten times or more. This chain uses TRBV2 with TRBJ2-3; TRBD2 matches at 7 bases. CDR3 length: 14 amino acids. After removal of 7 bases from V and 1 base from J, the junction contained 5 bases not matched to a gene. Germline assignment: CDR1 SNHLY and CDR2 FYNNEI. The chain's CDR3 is CASTGRGGTDTQYF. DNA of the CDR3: TGTGCCAGCACGGGGAGGGGCGGCACAGATACGCAGTATTTT. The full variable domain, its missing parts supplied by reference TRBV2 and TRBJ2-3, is EPEVTQTPSHQVTQMGQEVILRCVPISNHLYFYWYRQILGQKVEFLVSFYNNEISEKSEIFDDQFSVERPDGSNFTLKIRSTKLEDSAMYFCASTGRGGTDTQYFGPGTRLTVL.

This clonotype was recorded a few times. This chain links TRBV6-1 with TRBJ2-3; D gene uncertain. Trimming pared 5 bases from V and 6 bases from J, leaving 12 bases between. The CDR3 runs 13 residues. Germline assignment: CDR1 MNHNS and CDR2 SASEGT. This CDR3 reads CASSFTRTDTQYF. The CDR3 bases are TGTGCCAGCAGTTTCACCCGGACGGATACGCAGTATTTT.

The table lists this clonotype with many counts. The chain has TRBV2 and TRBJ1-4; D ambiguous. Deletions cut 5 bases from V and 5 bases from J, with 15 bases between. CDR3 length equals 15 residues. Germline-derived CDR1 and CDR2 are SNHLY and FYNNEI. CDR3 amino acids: CASSSSGNRNEKLFF. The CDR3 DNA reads TGTGCCAGCAGTTCTTCCGGGAACCGAAATGAAAAACTGTTTTTT.

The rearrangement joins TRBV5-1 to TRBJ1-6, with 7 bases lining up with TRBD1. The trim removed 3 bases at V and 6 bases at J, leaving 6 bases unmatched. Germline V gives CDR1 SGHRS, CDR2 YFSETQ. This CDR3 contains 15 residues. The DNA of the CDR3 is TGCGCCAGCAGCTGGGGGACAGCAAGTAATTCACCCCTCCACTTT. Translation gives CASSWGTASNSPLHF.

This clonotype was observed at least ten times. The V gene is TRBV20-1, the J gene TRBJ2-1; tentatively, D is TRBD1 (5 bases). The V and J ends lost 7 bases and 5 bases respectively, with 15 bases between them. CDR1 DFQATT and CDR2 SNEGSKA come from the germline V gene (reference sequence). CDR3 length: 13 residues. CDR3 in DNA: TGCAGTGTGGAAGGGGCGGCAGACAATGAGCAGTTCTTC. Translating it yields CSVEGAADNEQFF.

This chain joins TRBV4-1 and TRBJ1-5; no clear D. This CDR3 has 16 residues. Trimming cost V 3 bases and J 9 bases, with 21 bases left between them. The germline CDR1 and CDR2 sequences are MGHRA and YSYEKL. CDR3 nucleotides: TGCGCCAGCAGCCAGCTACCGGGCGCCGAAATAGTGCCCCAGCATTTT. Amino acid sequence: CASSQLPGAEIVPQHF.

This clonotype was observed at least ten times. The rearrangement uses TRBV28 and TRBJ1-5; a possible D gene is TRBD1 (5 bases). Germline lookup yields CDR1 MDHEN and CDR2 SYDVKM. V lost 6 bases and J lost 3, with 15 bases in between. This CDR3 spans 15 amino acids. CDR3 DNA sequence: TGTGCCAGCAGCCTTGGGGACGCACCCAATCAGCCCCAGCATTTT. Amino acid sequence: CASSLGDAPNQPQHF.

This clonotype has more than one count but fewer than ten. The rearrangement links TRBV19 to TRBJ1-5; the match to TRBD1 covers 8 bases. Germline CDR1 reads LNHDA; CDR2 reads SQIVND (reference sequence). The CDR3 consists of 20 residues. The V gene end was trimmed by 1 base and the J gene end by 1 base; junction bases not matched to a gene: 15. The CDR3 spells CASSIGYGRGLKGSNQPQHF. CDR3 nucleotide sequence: TGTGCCAGTAGTATAGGTTACGGCAGGGGGCTGAAGGGGAGCAATCAGCCCCAGCATTTT.

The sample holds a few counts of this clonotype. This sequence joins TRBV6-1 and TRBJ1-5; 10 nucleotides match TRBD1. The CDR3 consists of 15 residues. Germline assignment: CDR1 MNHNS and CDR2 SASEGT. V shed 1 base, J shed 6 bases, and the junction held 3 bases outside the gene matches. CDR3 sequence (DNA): TGTGCCAGCAGTGAAGGGACAGGGGGTATTCAGCCCCAGCATTTT. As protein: CASSEGTGGIQPQHF.

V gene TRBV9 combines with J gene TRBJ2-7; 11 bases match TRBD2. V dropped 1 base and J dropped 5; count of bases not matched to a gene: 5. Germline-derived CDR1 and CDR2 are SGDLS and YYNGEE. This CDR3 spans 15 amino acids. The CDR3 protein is CASSVTSGSPNEQYF. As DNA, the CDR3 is TGTGCCAGCAGCGTAACTAGCGGGAGCCCGAACGAGCAGTACTTC.

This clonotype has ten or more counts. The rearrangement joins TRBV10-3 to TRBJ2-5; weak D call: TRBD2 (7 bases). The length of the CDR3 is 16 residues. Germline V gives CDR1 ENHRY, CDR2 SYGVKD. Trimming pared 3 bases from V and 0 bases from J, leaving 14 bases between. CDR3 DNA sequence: TGTGCCATCAGTGATCTGAAGGGGGGGAACCAAGAGACCCAGTACTTC. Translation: CAISDLKGGNQETQYF.

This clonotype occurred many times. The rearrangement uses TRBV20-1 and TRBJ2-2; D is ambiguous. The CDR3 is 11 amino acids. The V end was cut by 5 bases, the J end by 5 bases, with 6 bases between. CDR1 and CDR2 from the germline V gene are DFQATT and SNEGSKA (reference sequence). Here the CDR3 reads CSADPTGELFF. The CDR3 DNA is TGCAGTGCTGACCCAACCGGGGAGCTGTTTTTT.

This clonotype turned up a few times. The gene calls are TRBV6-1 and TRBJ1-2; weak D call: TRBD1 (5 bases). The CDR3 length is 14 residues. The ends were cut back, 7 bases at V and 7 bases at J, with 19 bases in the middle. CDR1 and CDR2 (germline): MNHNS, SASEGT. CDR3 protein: CASTPGVGVGGYTF. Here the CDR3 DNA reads TGTGCCAGCACCCCGGGGGTCGGGGTTGGTGGCTACACCTTC.

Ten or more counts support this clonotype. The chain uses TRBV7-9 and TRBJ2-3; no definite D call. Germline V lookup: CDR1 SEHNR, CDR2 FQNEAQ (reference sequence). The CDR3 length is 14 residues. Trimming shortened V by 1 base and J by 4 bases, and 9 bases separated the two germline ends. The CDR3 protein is CASSLGSSSDTQYF. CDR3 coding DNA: TGTGCCAGCAGCTTAGGGTCGTCGTCAGATACGCAGTATTTT. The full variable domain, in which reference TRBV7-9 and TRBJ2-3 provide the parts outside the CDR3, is DTGVSQNPRHKITKRGQNVTFRCDPISEHNRLYWYRQTLGQGPEFLTYFQNEAQLEKSRLLSDRFSAERPKGSFSTLEIQRTEQGDSAMYLCASSLGSSSDTQYFGPGTRLTVL.